This TCR beta chain was sequenced during a study of T cells in Graves' hyperthyroidism and ophthalmopathy. Study findings and constraints: A model using 13 V-J features told ophthalmopathy apart from stable hyperthyroidism. The model identified upcoming ophthalmopathy a median 6.5 months ahead of onset.

With a duration under 2 months, the hyperthyroidism was newly diagnosed in patients aged 18 to 65. In germline, CDR1 is SGDLS, CDR2 YYNGEE. The CDR3 is 15 residues long. Trimming shortened V by 0 bases and J by 6 bases, and 13 bases separated the two germline ends. This clonotype was recorded at least ten times. Its antigen is unidentified. There were TCR beta CDR3 regions amplified from RNA transcripts. First-round RT-PCR with HTBI primers amplified the TCR CDR3 region. TCRdb processed the multiplex PCR reads anew with MiXCR; each CDR3 protein has one entry. The sample has about 420,000 distinct CDR3 sequences; roughly 13% are singletons.

V and J are TRBV9 and TRBJ2-1; D uncertain. This TCR was sampled from a woman aged 18 to 35 with Graves' hyperthyroidism. Input material: blood. The CDR3 region has the DNA TGTGCCAGCAGCGTAGGGCCCTCCATCCCCAATGAGCAGTTCTTC. It is translated as CASSVGPSIPNEQFF.